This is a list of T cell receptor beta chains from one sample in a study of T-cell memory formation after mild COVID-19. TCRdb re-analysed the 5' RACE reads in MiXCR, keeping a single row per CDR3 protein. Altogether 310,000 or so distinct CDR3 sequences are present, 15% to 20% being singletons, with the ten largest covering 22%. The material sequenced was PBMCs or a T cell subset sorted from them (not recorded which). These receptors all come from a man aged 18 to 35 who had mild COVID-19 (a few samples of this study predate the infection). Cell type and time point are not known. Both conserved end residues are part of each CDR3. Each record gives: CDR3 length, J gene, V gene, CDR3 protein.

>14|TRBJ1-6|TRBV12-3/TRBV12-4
CASGAPGGNSPLHF
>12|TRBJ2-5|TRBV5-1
CASSQVPETQYF
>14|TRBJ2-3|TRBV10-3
CAIRKGGSTDTQYF
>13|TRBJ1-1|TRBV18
CASSKDANTEAFF
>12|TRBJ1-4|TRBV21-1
CASGRPNEKLFF
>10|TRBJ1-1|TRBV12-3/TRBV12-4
CASRARKAFF
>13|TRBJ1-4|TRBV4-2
CASSHLKNEKLFF
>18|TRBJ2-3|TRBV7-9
CASSSRTPQRGITDTQYF
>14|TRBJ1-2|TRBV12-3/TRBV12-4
CASSPRTLGRGYTF
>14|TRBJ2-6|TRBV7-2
CASRYFSGANVLTF
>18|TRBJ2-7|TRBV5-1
CASSSQSSGGATSYEQYF
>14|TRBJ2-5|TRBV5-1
CASSLAGQQETQYF
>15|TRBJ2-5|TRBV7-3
CASSRSGEIQETQYF
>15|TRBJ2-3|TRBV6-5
CASRRSGGAPDTQYF
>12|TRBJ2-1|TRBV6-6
CASSHAVFEQFF
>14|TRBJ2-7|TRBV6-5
CASSYSGSAYEQYF
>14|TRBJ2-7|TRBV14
CASSLLAGDYEQYF
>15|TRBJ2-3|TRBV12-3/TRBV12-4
CASSFSSGDTDTQYF
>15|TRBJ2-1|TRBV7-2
CASSPYMGNSNEQFF
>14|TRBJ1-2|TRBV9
CASSPTDGAYGYTF
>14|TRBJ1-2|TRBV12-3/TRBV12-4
CASSFYRSLKGYTF
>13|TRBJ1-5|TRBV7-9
CASSFGSFQPQHF
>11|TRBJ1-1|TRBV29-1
CSAVVLARAFF
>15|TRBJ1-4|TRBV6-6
CASSPQPPTNEKLFF
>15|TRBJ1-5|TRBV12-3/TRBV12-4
CASRQSDRGNQPQHF
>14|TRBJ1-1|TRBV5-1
CASSLLNAGTEAFF
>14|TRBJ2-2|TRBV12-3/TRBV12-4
CASSLEGSTGELFF
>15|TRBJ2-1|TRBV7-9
CASSPDPRRYNEQFF
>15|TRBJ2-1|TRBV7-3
CASSFRRGLTDEQFF
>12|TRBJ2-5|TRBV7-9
CASSSEGETQYF
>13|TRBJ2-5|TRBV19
CATGRDRQETQYF
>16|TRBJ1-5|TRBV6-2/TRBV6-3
CASSQGRDRLKRPQHF
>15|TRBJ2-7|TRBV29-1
CSVDGLGSRPYEQYF